The 17 T cell receptor beta chains in this list originate from one sample, sequenced in a study of T cell repertoires in cytomegalovirus infection. These receptors are not linked to any known antigen. Each CDR3 protein is one row after TCRdb ran MiXCR on the reads. The sample holds hundreds of thousands of distinct CDR3 sequences, about 42% seen once. The source material was cultured PBMCs, sampled from culture after CMV antigen stimulation. The receptors shown here come from a human donor in good health (CMV status not recorded). Some clones in this sample may be carry-over from other donors' samples.

The chain uses TRBV7-9 and TRBJ2-7; D not certain. The CDR3 is made up of 14 amino acids. Trimming stripped 5 bases from V and 2 bases from J, with 13 bases between. Germline V gene data show CDR1 as SEHNR and CDR2 as FQNEAQ (reference sequence). The CDR3 is CASSPPLVAYEQYF. CDR3 DNA sequence: TGTGCCAGCAGCCCCCCATTAGTTGCCTACGAGCAGTACTTC.

A few counts support this clonotype. The V gene is TRBV12-3 or TRBV12-4, the J gene TRBJ2-3; 10 positions match TRBD2. Trimming removed 5 bases from V and 1 base from J; junction bases left unmatched: 21. The CDR3 spans 21 residues. The CDR3 sequence is CASSPMRTSGRTIDGTDTQYF. The CDR3 DNA follows: TGTGCCAGCAGTCCCATGAGGACTAGCGGCCGAACCATTGATGGCACAGATACGCAGTATTTT.

The V call is TRBV2, the J call TRBJ1-5; possible D gene TRBD1, 6 bases. The V end lost 3 bases, the J end lost 6 bases, and 24 bases lay between the germline ends. Germline CDR1 is SNHLY and CDR2 is FYNNEI. The CDR3 is made up of 18 amino acids. The chain's CDR3 is CASSDSRRAPAGAQPQHF. The CDR3 region has the DNA TGTGCCAGCAGTGACTCTCGTCGGGCACCGGCGGGGGCTCAGCCCCAGCATTTT. The full variable domain, in which reference TRBV2 and TRBJ1-5 provide the parts outside the CDR3, is EPEVTQTPSHQVTQMGQEVILRCVPISNHLYFYWYRQILGQKVEFLVSFYNNEISEKSEIFDDQFSVERPDGSNFTLKIRSTKLEDSAMYFCASSDSRRAPAGAQPQHFGDGTRLSIL.

The V and J genes are TRBV7-6 and TRBJ2-3, with D maybe TRBD1 (6 bases). Germline V CDR1 and CDR2: SGHVS, FNYEAQ. CDR3 length equals 16 residues. Trimming stripped 5 bases from V and 4 bases from J, with 19 bases between. The CDR3 nucleotides read TGTGCCAGCAGCGCCACGAGGGGGAGTGGTCCAGATACGCAGTATTTT. Protein sequence: CASSATRGSGPDTQYF.

This clonotype was seen more than once but under ten times. The chain uses TRBV7-2 and TRBJ2-1, with 11 bases lining up with TRBD1. CDR1 and CDR2 (germline): SGHTA, FQGNSA. This CDR3 has 13 residues. V was pared by 7 bases and J by 15 bases, with 11 bases of the junction left unmatched. The CDR3 nucleotides read TGTGCCAGCACCCAACAATCCGGGACAGGGGGGTTCTTC. Translation: CASTQQSGTGGFF.

The table lists this clonotype with a count of one. The chain recombines TRBV5-4 with TRBJ1-6, with D perhaps TRBD1 (5 bases). The V and J ends lost 3 bases and 7 bases respectively, with 14 bases between them. The CDR3 has 15 residues. The germline CDR1 and CDR2 sequences are SGHNT and YYREEE (reference sequence). For the CDR3, the DNA is TGTGCCAGCAGCTCAGACAGAGCCTTAAATTCACCCCTCCACTTT. Encoded protein: CASSSDRALNSPLHF.

The chain links TRBV11-3 to TRBJ2-1; the D gene is possibly TRBD2 (5 bases). Trimming took off 5 bases at V and 7 bases at J, with 24 bases between the two ends. This CDR3 spans 17 amino acids. Germline V gene lookup returns CDR1 SGHNT and CDR2 YENEEA. The CDR3 DNA reads TGTGCCAGCAGCGGTCTGCCGGGGAGCGCCCCAACAAATGAGCAGTTCTTC. It encodes CASSGLPGSAPTNEQFF.

The V and J genes are TRBV7-2 and TRBJ2-2; perhaps TRBD2 as D (6 bases). The V end was cut by 6 bases, the J end by 5 bases, with 16 bases between. Germline V gene lookup returns CDR1 SGHTA and CDR2 FQGNSA. There are 15 residues in the CDR3. As DNA, the CDR3 is TGTGCCAGCAGGCCCCCTAGCGTTGGAACCGGGGAGCTGTTTTTT. Translating it yields CASRPPSVGTGELFF.

This clonotype was counted only a few times. CDR3 sequence reads: CASSPGEGTYSNQPQHF. The CDR3 DNA is TGTGCCAGCAGCCCCGGAGAGGGGACTTATAGCAATCAGCCCCAGCATTTT. The V call is TRBV11-2, the J call TRBJ1-5, with a tentative D call TRBD1 (5 bases). With 5 bases removed from V and 0 bases from J, the gap between germline ends came to 17 bases. Germline loops: CDR1 SGHAT, CDR2 FQNNGV. The CDR3 loop spans 17 amino acids.

The chain links TRBV4-1 to TRBJ1-1; 7 nucleotides align to TRBD1. The CDR3 is made up of 13 amino acids. Per the germline V gene, CDR1 is MGHRA and CDR2 is YSYEKL. V was pared by 8 bases and J by 8 bases, with 11 bases of the junction left unmatched. CDR3 sequence reads: CASAGRTGDEAFF. The CDR3 DNA sequence: TGCGCCAGCGCAGGGAGGACAGGCGACGAAGCTTTCTTT.

The chain has TRBV7-3 and TRBJ1-4, with D possibly TRBD1 on 6 matching bases. CDR3 size: 17 residues. Trimming shortened V by 3 bases and J by 0 bases, and 14 bases separated the two germline ends. Germline V gene lookup returns CDR1 SGHTA and CDR2 FQGTGA. The CDR3 region has the DNA TGTGCCAGCAGCTTCTTTGCAACAGGGTCAACTAATGAAAAACTGTTTTTT. Protein product: CASSFFATGSTNEKLFF.

This clonotype showed up just once. The chain carries TRBV20-1 and TRBJ2-3, with TRBD2 as a possible D gene (5 bases). Germline assignment: CDR1 DFQATT and CDR2 SNEGSKA (reference sequence). Deletions cut 6 bases from V and 0 bases from J, with 13 bases between. The CDR3 is 14 residues long. Here the CDR3 reads CSAAGEPSTDTQYF. In DNA, the CDR3 is TGCAGTGCCGCGGGCGAGCCTAGCACAGATACGCAGTATTTT.

This clonotype was detected a few times. The chain joins TRBV7-2 to TRBJ1-3, with TRBD1 matching over 8 bases. Germline CDR1 is SGHTA and CDR2 is FQGNSA. This CDR3 spans 15 amino acids. Trimming removed 5 bases from V and 2 bases from J; junction bases left unmatched: 5. In nucleotides, the CDR3 is TGTGCCAGCAGCATACAGGGGGGACCTGGAAACACCATATATTTT. Its protein product is CASSIQGGPGNTIYF.

This clonotype was detected a few times. The rearrangement links TRBV7-2 to TRBJ2-1; D is perhaps TRBD1 (6 bases). This CDR3 region has 14 residues. In germline, CDR1 is SGHTA, CDR2 FQGNSA. With 3 bases removed from V and 2 bases from J, the gap between germline ends came to 8 bases. In DNA, the CDR3 is TGTGCCAGCAGCTTGGGGACAACCTACAATGAGCAGTTCTTC. Protein sequence: CASSLGTTYNEQFF. The whole variable domain, remainder taken from reference TRBV7-2 and TRBJ2-1, is GAGVSQSPSNKVTEKGKDVELRCDPISGHTALYWYRQSLGQGLEFLIYFQGNSAPDKSGLPSDRFSAERTGGSVSTLTIQRTQQEDSAVYLCASSLGTTYNEQFFGPGTRLTVL.

The chain employs TRBV5-6 and TRBJ2-7, with D perhaps matching TRBD1 (5 bases). Trimming shortened V by 0 bases and J by 6 bases, and 19 bases separated the two germline ends. The CDR3 extends over 16 amino acids. Looked up from germline, CDR1 is SGHDT and CDR2 is YYEEEE. CDR3 loop: CASSLAVFRVLGEQYF. Written as DNA, the CDR3 is TGTGCCAGCAGCTTGGCGGTCTTCAGGGTTCTTGGCGAGCAGTACTTC.

The chain combines TRBV6-1 with TRBJ2-7; D is tentatively TRBD1 or TRBD2 (5 bases each). Germline loops: CDR1 MNHNS, CDR2 SASEGT. V lost 4 bases, J lost 5 bases, and 18 bases lay in between. This CDR3 is built from 15 residues. The CDR3 sequence is CASSGPGTRSHEQYF. The CDR3 region has the DNA TGTGCCAGCAGTGGTCCGGGGACCCGATCCCACGAGCAGTACTTC.

This clonotype has more than one count but fewer than ten. The chain has TRBV7-6 and TRBJ2-5; a weak D match, TRBD1 (6 bases). Germline-derived CDR1 and CDR2 are SGHVS and FNYEAQ. The CDR3 runs 14 residues. V lost 5 bases and J lost 1, with 11 bases in between. CDR3 DNA: TGTGCCAGCAGCCGTGGACAGTTCCAAGAGACCCAGTACTTC. Encoded protein: CASSRGQFQETQYF.